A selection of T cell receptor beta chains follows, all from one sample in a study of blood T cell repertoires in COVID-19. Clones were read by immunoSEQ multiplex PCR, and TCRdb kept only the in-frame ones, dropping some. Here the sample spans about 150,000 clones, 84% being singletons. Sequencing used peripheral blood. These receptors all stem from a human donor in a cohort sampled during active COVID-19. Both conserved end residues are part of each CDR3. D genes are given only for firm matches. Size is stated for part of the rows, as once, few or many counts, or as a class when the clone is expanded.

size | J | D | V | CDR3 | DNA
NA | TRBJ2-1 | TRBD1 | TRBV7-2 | CASSLVRRGIEEQFF | TGTGCCAGCAGCTTAGTTCGCAGGGGGATTGAAGAGCAGTTCTTC
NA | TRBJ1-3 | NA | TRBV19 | CASSMFEAGNTIYF | TGTGCCAGTAGTATGTTCGAGGCTGGAAACACCATATATTTT
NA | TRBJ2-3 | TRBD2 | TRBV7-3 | CASSLSGGATQYF | TGTGCCAGCAGCTTAAGCGGGGGGGCTACGCAGTATTTT
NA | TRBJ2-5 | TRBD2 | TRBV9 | CASSALPGTTSRETQYF | TGTGCCAGCAGCGCCCTCCCCGGGACTACCTCACGAGAGACCCAGTACTTC
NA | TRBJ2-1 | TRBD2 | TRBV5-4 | CASSLDGGSSNEQFF | TGTGCCAGCAGCTTGGATGGCGGGAGCTCCAATGAGCAGTTCTTC
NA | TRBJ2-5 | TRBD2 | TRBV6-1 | CASSERLAGETQYF | TGTGCCAGCAGTGAGAGACTAGCAGGAGAGACCCAGTACTTC
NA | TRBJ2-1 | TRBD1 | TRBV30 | CASSTGTYNEQFF | TGTGCCTCATCGACAGGGACCTACAATGAGCAGTTCTTC
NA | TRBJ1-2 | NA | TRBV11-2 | CASSVPLGGYTF | TGTGCCAGCAGCGTACCACTCGGGGGCTACACCTTC
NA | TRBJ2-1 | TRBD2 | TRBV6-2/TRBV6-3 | CASSGSGGGHEQFF | TGTGCCAGCAGCGGTAGCGGGGGGGGCCATGAGCAGTTCTTC
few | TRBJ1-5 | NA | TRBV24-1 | CATSDPNQPQHF | TGTGCCACCAGTGATCCAAATCAGCCCCAGCATTTT
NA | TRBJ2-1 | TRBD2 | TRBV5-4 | CASSLGTSGYNEQFF | TGTGCCAGCAGCTTGGGGACTAGCGGCTACAATGAGCAGTTCTTC
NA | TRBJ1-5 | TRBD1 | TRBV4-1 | CASSPTDRGLAYNQPQHF | TGCGCCAGCAGCCCCACCGACAGGGGCCTAGCTTACAATCAGCCCCAGCATTTT
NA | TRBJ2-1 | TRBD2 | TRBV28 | CASRVTLAGSYNEQFF | TGTGCCAGCAGAGTGACCCTAGCGGGCTCCTACAATGAGCAGTTCTTC
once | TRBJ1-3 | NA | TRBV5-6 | CASSSGQLGNTIYF | TGTGCCAGCAGCTCCGGACAGCTCGGAAACACCATATATTTT
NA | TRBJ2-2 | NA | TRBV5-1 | CASSLGGTGTGELFF | TGCGCCAGCAGCTTGGGTGGCACGGGGACTGGGGAGCTGTTTTTT
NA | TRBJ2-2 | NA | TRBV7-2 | CASSLGQNTGELFF | TGTGCCAGCAGCTTAGGGCAAAACACCGGGGAGCTGTTTTTT
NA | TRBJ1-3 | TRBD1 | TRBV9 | CASSVSSVWGQPISGNTIYF | TGTGCCAGCAGCGTTAGTTCTGTTTGGGGACAGCCAATCTCTGGAAACACCATATATTTT
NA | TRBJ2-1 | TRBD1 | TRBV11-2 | CASSSRTGSNEQFF | TGTGCCAGCAGCTCCCGGACAGGCAGCAATGAGCAGTTCTTC
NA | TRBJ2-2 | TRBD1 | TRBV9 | CASSPRDRAGELFF | TGTGCCAGCAGCCCTCGGGACAGGGCCGGGGAGCTGTTTTTT
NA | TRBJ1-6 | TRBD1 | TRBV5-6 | CASSPGGARGPENSPLHF | TGTGCCAGCAGCCCTGGGGGGGCCAGGGGGCCTGAGAATTCACCCCTCCACTTT
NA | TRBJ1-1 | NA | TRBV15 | CATSRGFGGAEAFF | TGTGCCACCAGCAGAGGGTTCGGCGGGGCTGAAGCTTTCTTT
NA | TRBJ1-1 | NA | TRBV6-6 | CASILQGSLTEAFF | TGTGCCAGCATCTTACAGGGCAGTTTAACTGAAGCTTTCTTT
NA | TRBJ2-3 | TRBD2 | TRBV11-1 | CASSYFRGRTDTQYF | TGTGCCAGCAGCTATTTTCGCGGGAGGACGGATACGCAGTATTTT
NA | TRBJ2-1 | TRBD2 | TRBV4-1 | CASSQASGGYNEQFF | TGCGCCAGCAGCCAGGCTAGCGGGGGCTACAATGAGCAGTTCTTC
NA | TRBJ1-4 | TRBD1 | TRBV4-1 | CASSQARGPEKLFF | TGCGCCAGCAGCCAAGCAAGGGGGCCTGAAAAACTGTTTTTT
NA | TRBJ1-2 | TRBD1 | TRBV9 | CASSVNTGGIGGYTF | TGTGCCAGCAGCGTAAATACAGGGGGGATTGGCGGCTACACCTTC
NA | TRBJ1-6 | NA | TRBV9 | CASSYGVSSYNSPLHF | TGTGCCAGCAGCTATGGAGTAAGCTCCTATAATTCACCCCTCCACTTT